This entry concerns a single T cell receptor beta chain. In the study's own analysis: Reference gene primers were amplified, and this amplification served to estimate nucleated cell counts. The assay was immunoSEQ multiplex PCR, and TCRdb's table has in-frame clones only and misses some. V and J calls plus clone size are reproduced from that table; the DNA served to infer D and trimming. The sample includes fewer than 200,000 clones, 70% to 90% of them seen just once. These data come from a study of blood T cell repertoires in COVID-19. Whole-study context: The United States, Italy and Spain were the sources of the acute and convalescent COVID-19 samples. In each case, the material was cDNA or gDNA derived from T cells, B-cell-depleted T cells, or PBMCs.

The CDR3 runs 14 residues. Germline CDR1 SNHLY, CDR2 FYNNEI. The V gene lost 3 bases and the J gene lost 6 bases, with 12 bases spanning the gap. The sequence came from a middle-aged man who had recovered from COVID-19. The V call is TRBV2, the J call TRBJ2-1; possibly TRBD2 for D (5 bases). Sequencing was performed on peripheral blood. CDR3 region: CASSESTGINEQFF. CDR3 DNA: TGTGCCAGCAGTGAGTCGACGGGAATCAATGAGCAGTTCTTC.